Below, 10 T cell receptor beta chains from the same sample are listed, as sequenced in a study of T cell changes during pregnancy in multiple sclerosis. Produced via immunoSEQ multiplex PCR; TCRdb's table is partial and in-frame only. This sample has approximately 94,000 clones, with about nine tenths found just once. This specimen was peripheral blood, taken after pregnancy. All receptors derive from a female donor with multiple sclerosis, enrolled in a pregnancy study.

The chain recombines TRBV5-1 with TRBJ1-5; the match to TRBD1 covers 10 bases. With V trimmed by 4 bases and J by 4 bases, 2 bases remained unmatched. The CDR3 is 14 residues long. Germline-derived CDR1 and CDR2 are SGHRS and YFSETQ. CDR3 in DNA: TGCGCCAGCAGCCGGACAGGGGGAAATCAGCCCCAGCATTTT. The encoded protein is CASSRTGGNQPQHF.

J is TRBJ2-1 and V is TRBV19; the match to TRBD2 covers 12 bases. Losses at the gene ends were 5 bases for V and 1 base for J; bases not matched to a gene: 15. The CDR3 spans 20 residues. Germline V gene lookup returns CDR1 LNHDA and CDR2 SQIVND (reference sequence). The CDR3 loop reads CASSGKNGLAGWVSYNEQFF. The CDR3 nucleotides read TGTGCCAGTAGTGGAAAGAACGGACTAGCGGGATGGGTTTCCTACAATGAGCAGTTCTTC. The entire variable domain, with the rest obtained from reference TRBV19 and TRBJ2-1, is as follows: DGGITQSPKYLFRKEGQNVTLSCEQNLNHDAMYWYRQDPGQGLRLIYYSQIVNDFQKGDIAEGYSVSREKKESFPLTVTSAQKNPTAFYLCASSGKNGLAGWVSYNEQFFGPGTRLTVL.

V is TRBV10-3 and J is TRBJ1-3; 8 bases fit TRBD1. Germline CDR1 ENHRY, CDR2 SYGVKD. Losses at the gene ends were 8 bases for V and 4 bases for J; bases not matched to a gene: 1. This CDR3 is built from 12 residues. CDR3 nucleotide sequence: TGTGCCATCGGGGACAGGGGAAACACCATATATTTT. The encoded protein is CAIGDRGNTIYF.

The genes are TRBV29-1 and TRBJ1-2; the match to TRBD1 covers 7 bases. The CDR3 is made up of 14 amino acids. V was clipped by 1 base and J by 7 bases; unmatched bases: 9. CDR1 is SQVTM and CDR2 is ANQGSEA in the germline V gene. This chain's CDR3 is CSVEVNRGSGGYTF. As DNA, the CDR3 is TGCAGCGTTGAAGTCAACAGGGGAAGCGGTGGCTACACCTTC.

DNA of the CDR3: TGTGCCAGCAGCCCAAGGACTAGCGGATCCACAGATACGCAGTATTTT. It codes for CASSPRTSGSTDTQYF. This rearrangement joins TRBV7-2 to TRBJ2-3; 10 bases line up with TRBD2. This CDR3 region has 16 residues. The germline gives CDR1 SGHTA, CDR2 FQGNSA. The V segment lost 5 bases and the J segment 2 bases; nucleotides outside the gene matches: 7.

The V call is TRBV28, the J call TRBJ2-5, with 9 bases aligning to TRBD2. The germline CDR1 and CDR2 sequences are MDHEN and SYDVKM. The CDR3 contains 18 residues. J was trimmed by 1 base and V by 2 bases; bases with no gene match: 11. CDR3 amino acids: CASSLKSGGRQAQETQYF. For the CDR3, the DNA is TGTGCCAGCAGTTTAAAGAGCGGGGGGCGACAGGCCCAAGAGACCCAGTACTTC.

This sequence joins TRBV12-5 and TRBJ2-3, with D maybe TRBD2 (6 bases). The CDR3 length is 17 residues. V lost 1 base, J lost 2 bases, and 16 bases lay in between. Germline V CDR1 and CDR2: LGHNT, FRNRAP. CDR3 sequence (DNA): TGTGCTAGTGGTTTGGCGGAAATAGCGGCACCCACAGATACGCAGTATTTT. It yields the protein CASGLAEIAAPTDTQYF. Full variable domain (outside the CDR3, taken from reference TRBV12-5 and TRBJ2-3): DARVTQTPRHKVTEMGQEVTMRCQPILGHNTVFWYRQTMMQGLELLAYFRNRAPLDDSGMPKDRFSAEMPDATLATLKIQPSEPRDSAVYFCASGLAEIAAPTDTQYFGPGTRLTVL.

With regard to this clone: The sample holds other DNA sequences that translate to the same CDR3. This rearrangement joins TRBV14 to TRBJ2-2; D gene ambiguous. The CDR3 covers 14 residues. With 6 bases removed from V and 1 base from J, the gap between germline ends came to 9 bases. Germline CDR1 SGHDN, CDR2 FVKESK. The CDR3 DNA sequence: TGTGCCAGCAGGCTGGCGGTGAACACCGGGGAGCTGTTTTTT. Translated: CASRLAVNTGELFF.

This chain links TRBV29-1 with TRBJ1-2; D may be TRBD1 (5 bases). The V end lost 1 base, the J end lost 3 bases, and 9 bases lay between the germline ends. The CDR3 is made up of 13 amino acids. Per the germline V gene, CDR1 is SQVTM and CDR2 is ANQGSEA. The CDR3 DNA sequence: TGCAGCGTTGAAGGCCGGGGGGACTATGGCTACACCTTC. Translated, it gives CSVEGRGDYGYTF.

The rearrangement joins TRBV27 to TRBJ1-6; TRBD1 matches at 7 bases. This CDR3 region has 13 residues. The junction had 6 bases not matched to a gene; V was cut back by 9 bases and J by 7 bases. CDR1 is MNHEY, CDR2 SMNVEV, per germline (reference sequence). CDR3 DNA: TGTGCCAGTACAGGGGTTGTCAATTCACCCCTCCACTTT. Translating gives CASTGVVNSPLHF.